This T cell receptor beta chain was sequenced in a study of CD8 T cells in Susac syndrome. TCR beta sequencing was performed on blood CD8+ and CD4+ T cells. A quantity of about 0.45 to 1 ug RNA underwent reverse transcription using random hexamers. Multiplex PCR with immunoSEQ amplified the TCR beta CDR3 across 54 Vbeta and 13 Jbeta. TCRdb ran MiXCR on the immunoSEQ multiplex PCR reads and lists one entry per CDR3 protein. The table records some 140,000 distinct CDR3 sequences, roughly 89% of them present only once. Germline CDR1 is SGHDT and CDR2 is YYEEEE. Trimming left V 0 bases short and J 4 bases short, with 16 bases between. The CDR3 spans 16 residues.

This receptor was obtained from a human donor with multiple sclerosis. Material for sequencing was CD8+ T cells from PBMCs. The chain recombines TRBV5-6 with TRBJ1-2; D is unclear. The CDR3 loop reads CASSLVAAAPIYGYTF. CDR3 nucleotides: TGTGCCAGCAGCTTGGTGGCAGCCGCCCCGATCTATGGCTACACCTTC.